This TCR beta chain was sequenced for a study of blood T cell repertoires in COVID-19. The wider study: The United States, Italy and Spain were the sources of the acute and convalescent COVID-19 samples.

In the original processing: Estimation of nucleated cell counts was performed using reference gene primer amplification. Clones were read by immunoSEQ multiplex PCR, and TCRdb kept only the in-frame ones, dropping some. From that table come the V and J calls and clone size; the DNA was used to work out D and trimming. Here the sample spans about 59,000 clones, approximately 90% being singletons. This CDR3 contains 19 residues. The receptor's source is a man at least 80 years old with acute or convalescent COVID-19. The chain has TRBV21-1 and TRBJ1-1; the D call TRBD1 from the table was never checked on the DNA. TRBV21-1 is deemed a pseudogene. Sequenced sample: peripheral blood. The CDR3 loop reads CASSKRTGTGGIRDTEAFF. The CDR3 nucleotides are TGTGCCAGCAGCAAAAGGACCGGGACAGGGGGCATCCGGGACACTGAAGCTTTCTTT.